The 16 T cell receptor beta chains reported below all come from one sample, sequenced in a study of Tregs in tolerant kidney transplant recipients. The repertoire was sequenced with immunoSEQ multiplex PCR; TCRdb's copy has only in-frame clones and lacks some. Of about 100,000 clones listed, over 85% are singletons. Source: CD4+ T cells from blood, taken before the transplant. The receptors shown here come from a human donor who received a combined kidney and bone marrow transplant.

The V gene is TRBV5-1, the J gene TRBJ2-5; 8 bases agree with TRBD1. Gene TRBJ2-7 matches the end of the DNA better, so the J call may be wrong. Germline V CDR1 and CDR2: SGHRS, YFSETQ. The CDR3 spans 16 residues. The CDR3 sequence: CASSQGQGRSSYEQYF. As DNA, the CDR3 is TGCGCCAGCAGCCAAGGACAGGGCCGAAGTTCCTACGAGCAGTACTTC.

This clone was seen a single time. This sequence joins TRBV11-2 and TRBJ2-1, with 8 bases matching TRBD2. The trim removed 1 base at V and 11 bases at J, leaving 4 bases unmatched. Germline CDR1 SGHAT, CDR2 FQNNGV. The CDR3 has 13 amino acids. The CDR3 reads CASSLGSGGKQFF. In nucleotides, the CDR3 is TGTGCCAGCAGCTTAGGCAGCGGGGGTAAGCAGTTCTTC.

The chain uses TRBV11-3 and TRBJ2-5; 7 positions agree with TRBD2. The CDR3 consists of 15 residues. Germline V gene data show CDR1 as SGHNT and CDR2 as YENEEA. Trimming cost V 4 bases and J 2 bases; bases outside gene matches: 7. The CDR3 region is CASSSGGGGQETQYF. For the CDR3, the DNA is TGTGCCAGCAGCTCGGGGGGTGGTGGACAAGAGACCCAGTACTTC.

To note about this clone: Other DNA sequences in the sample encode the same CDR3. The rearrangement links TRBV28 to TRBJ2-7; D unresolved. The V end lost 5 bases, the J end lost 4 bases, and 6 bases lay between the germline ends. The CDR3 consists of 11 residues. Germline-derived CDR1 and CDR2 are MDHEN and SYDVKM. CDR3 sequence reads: CASSLLYEQYF. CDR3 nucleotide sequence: TGTGCCAGCAGTCTCCTTTACGAGCAGTACTTC.

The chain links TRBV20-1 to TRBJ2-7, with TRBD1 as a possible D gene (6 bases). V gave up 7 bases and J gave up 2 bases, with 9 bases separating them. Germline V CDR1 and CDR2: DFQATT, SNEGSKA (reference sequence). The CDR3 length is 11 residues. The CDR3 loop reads CSVGQAYEQYF. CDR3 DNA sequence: TGCAGTGTGGGACAAGCCTACGAGCAGTACTTC.

CDR3 protein: CASTYSRGANYGYTF. The CDR3 coding sequence is TGTGCCAGCACCTATAGTAGGGGCGCGAACTATGGCTACACCTTC. This chain joins TRBV7-2 and TRBJ1-2; a possible D gene is TRBD1 (5 bases). This CDR3 comprises 15 residues. V was clipped by 7 bases and J by 2 bases, with 17 bases between them. Germline CDR1 reads SGHTA; CDR2 reads FQGNSA.

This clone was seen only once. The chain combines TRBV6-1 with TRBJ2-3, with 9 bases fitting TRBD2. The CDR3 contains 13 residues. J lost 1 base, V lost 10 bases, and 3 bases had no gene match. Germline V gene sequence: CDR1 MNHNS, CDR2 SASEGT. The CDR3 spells CATRLAGTDTQYF. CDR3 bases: TGTGCCACTAGACTAGCGGGCACAGATACGCAGTATTTT.

CDR3 in amino acids: CAIRSTSSSGLVIHEQFF. The CDR3 coding sequence is TGTGCCATCAGATCGACTAGTTCATCGGGACTAGTTATCCATGAGCAGTTCTTC. The chain recombines TRBV10-3 with TRBJ2-1; 8 nucleotides agree with TRBD2. Trimming took 6 bases from V and 8 from J; bases not matched to a gene: 21. Germline loops: CDR1 ENHRY, CDR2 SYGVKD. CDR3 length: 18 amino acids.

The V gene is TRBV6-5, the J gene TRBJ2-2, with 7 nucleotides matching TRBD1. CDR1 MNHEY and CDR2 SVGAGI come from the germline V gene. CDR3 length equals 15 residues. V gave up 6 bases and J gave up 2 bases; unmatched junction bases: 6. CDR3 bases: TGTGCCAGCAGATTGGACAGGTCTAACACCGGGGAGCTGTTTTTT. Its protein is CASRLDRSNTGELFF.

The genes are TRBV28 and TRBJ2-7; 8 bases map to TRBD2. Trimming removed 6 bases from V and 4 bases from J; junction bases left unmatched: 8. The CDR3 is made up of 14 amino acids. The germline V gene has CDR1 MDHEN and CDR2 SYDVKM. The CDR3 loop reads CASSYPGLGYEQYF. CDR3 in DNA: TGTGCCAGCAGCTACCCGGGACTAGGGTACGAGCAGTACTTC. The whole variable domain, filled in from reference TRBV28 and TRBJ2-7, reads DVKVTQSSRYLVKRTGEKVFLECVQDMDHENMFWYRQDPGLGLRLIYFSYDVKMKEKGDIPEGYSVSREKKERFSLILESASTNQTSMYLCASSYPGLGYEQYFGPGTRLTVT.

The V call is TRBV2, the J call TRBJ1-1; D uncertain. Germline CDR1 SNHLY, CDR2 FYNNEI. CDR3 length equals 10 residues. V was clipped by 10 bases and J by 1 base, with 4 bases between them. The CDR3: CATQNTEAFF. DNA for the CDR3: TGTGCCACCCAGAACACTGAAGCTTTCTTT.

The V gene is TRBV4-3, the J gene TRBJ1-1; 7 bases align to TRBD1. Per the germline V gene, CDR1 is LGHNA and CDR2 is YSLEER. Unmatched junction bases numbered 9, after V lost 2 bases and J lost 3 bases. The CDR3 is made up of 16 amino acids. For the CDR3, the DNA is TGCGCCAGCAGCCAAAGACGAAGGGGGCGTGACACTGAAGCTTTCTTT. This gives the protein CASSQRRRGRDTEAFF.

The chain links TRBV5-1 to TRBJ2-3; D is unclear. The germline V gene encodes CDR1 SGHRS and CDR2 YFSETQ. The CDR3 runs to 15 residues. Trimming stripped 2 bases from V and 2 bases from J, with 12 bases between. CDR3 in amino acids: CASSFEKPNTDTQYF. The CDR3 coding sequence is TGCGCCAGCAGCTTCGAGAAGCCGAACACAGATACGCAGTATTTT. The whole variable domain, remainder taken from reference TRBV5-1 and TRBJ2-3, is KAGVTQTPRYLIKTRGQQVTLSCSPISGHRSVSWYQQTPGQGLQFLFEYFSETQRNKGNFPGRFSGRQFSNSRSEMNVSTLELGDSALYLCASSFEKPNTDTQYFGPGTRLTVL.

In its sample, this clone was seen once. The DNA of the CDR3 is TGCAGCGGACAGGGGAGCTATGGCTACACCTTC. This sequence encodes CSGQGSYGYTF. V usage is TRBV29-1 and J usage is TRBJ1-2, with 8 positions matching TRBD1. CDR1 is SQVTM, CDR2 ANQGSEA, per germline. This CDR3 spans 11 amino acids. Trimming at V came to 7 bases and at J to 4 bases, leaving 2 bases not matched to a gene.

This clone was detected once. The CDR3 region is CASSLAVLGTGELFF. For the CDR3, the DNA is TGCGCCAGCAGCTTAGCGGTCCTGGGCACCGGGGAGCTGTTTTTT. This chain uses TRBV5-1 with TRBJ2-2; tentative D call: TRBD2 (5 bases). The V end was cut by 2 bases, the J end by 4 bases, with 12 bases between. Per germline, CDR1 SGHRS and CDR2 YFSETQ. This CDR3 is built from 15 residues.

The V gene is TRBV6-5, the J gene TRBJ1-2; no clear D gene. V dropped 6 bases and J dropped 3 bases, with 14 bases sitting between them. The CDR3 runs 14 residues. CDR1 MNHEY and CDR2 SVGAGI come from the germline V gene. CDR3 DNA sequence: TGTGCCAGCAGCCGGAGCCCGCGGGACTATGGCTACACCTTC. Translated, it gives CASSRSPRDYGYTF.